The 12 T cell receptor beta chains below all came from one sample that was sequenced in a study of cytomegalovirus exposure and HLA in healthy donors. It was with 60 Vbeta and 13 Jbeta primers that the PCR ran. Using immunoSEQ multiplex PCR, the repertoire was profiled, and TCRdb retains in-frame clones only, with some absent. The table shows 150,000 to 200,000 clones, with 70% to 80% occurring only once. The sample consisted of PBMCs. The receptors derive from a woman younger than 45 in good health and CMV-seropositive.

The chain employs TRBV7-2 and TRBJ1-3, with D maybe TRBD1 (6 bases). Trimming removed 3 bases at V and 0 bases at J, with 12 bases between. This CDR3 is built from 16 residues. Per germline, CDR1 SGHTA and CDR2 FQGNSA. The CDR3 DNA follows: TGTGCCAGCAGCTTTGGACAGCCAGACTCTGGAAACACCATATATTTT. This sequence encodes CASSFGQPDSGNTIYF.

Only a few counts were recorded for this clone. The J gene is TRBJ1-2, the V gene TRBV6-5, with no clear D. This CDR3 has 16 residues. The germline V gene has CDR1 MNHEY and CDR2 SVGAGI. Trimming removed 2 bases from V and 5 bases from J, with 18 bases in between. Here the CDR3 reads CASSYTYSRYIYGYTF. CDR3 DNA sequence: TGTGCCAGCAGTTACACGTACAGCCGCTATATTTATGGCTACACCTTC.

The chain recombines TRBV5-8 with TRBJ2-2, with 8 bases identical to TRBD2. The length of the CDR3 is 15 residues. Germline CDR1 is SGHTS and CDR2 is YDEGEE. Losses at the gene ends were 2 bases for V and 4 bases for J; bases not matched to a gene: 4. The CDR3 loop reads CASSLAGVSTGELFF. The CDR3 nucleotides are TGTGCCAGCAGCTTAGCGGGAGTGAGCACCGGGGAGCTGTTTTTT.

CDR3 amino acids: CASSQDLGQINEKLFF. The CDR3 region has the DNA TGCGCCAGCAGCCAAGATCTGGGCCAGATCAATGAAAAACTGTTTTTT. This rearrangement joins TRBV4-1 to TRBJ1-4, with D unclear. This CDR3 is 16 amino acids long. V lost 0 bases to trimming and J lost 5 bases, with 13 bases between them. CDR1 and CDR2 from the germline V gene are MGHRA and YSYEKL.

This chain joins TRBV30 and TRBJ2-3; 8 nucleotides match TRBD2. V dropped 5 bases and J dropped 5; count of bases not matched to a gene: 6. Germline V gene data show CDR1 as GTSNPN and CDR2 as SVGIG (reference sequence). CDR3 length: 13 amino acids. This CDR3 is CAWSAGGLDTQYF. The CDR3 DNA reads TGTGCCTGGTCTGCGGGGGGCCTAGATACGCAGTATTTT.

J is TRBJ2-7 and V is TRBV5-1; 13 bases are a match to TRBD2. After removal of 2 bases from V and 6 bases from J, the junction contained 5 bases not matched to a gene. The CDR3 is 15 residues long. The germline CDR1 and CDR2 sequences are SGHRS and YFSETQ. The CDR3, as DNA: TGCGCCAGCAGCTTCGGACTAGCGGGAGCTAGCGAGCAGTACTTC. Translation gives CASSFGLAGASEQYF.

The V call is TRBV28, the J call TRBJ2-3; a possible D gene is TRBD2 (5 bases). The CDR3 extends over 15 amino acids. Trimming took 4 bases from V and 4 from J, leaving 15 bases between them. Germline V gene data show CDR1 as MDHEN and CDR2 as SYDVKM. This CDR3 reads CASSSWTETSDTQYF. DNA for the CDR3: TGTGCCAGCAGTTCCTGGACTGAAACATCAGATACGCAGTATTTT. The variable domain in full, with the rest retrieved from reference TRBV28 and TRBJ2-3, is DVKVTQSSRYLVKRTGEKVFLECVQDMDHENMFWYRQDPGLGLRLIYFSYDVKMKEKGDIPEGYSVSREKKERFSLILESASTNQTSMYLCASSSWTETSDTQYFGPGTRLTVL.

In its sample, this clone was seen once. The chain couples TRBV19 to TRBJ1-1; no firm D call. The ends were cut back, 5 bases at V and 1 base at J, with 5 bases in the middle. Per the germline V gene, CDR1 is LNHDA and CDR2 is SQIVND (reference sequence). This CDR3 region has 12 residues. CDR3: CASSPWNTEAFF. The CDR3 DNA reads as TGTGCCAGTAGTCCGTGGAACACTGAAGCTTTCTTT. Supplemented by reference TRBV19 and TRBJ1-1, the full variable domain reads DGGITQSPKYLFRKEGQNVTLSCEQNLNHDAMYWYRQDPGQGLRLIYYSQIVNDFQKGDIAEGYSVSREKKESFPLTVTSAQKNPTAFYLCASSPWNTEAFFGQGTRLTVV.

The chain couples TRBV7-2 to TRBJ1-5, with 8 bases matching TRBD1. CDR3 length equals 14 residues. The germline V gene has CDR1 SGHTA and CDR2 FQGNSA. Trimming at V came to 3 bases and at J to 2 bases, leaving 0 bases not matched to a gene. This chain's CDR3 is CASSLTGGNQPQHF. The CDR3 region has the DNA TGTGCCAGCAGCTTGACAGGGGGCAATCAGCCCCAGCATTTT.

The V gene is TRBV19, the J gene TRBJ1-5, with TRBD1 identical over 7 bases. There are 14 residues in the CDR3. The germline V gene encodes CDR1 LNHDA and CDR2 SQIVND (reference sequence). V lost 3 bases and J lost 6; bases outside the gene matches: 5. The CDR3 sequence is CASSIRDSFQPQHF. The CDR3 nucleotides read TGTGCCAGTAGTATCCGGGACAGCTTTCAGCCCCAGCATTTT.

This clone was counted a single time. The chain combines TRBV5-1 with TRBJ1-1, with a tentative D call TRBD1 (5 bases). V was clipped by 7 bases and J by 3 bases, with 13 bases between them. Germline V gives CDR1 SGHRS, CDR2 YFSETQ. This CDR3 has 13 amino acids. The CDR3: CASQGVSDTEAFF. CDR3 DNA: TGCGCCAGCCAAGGGGTATCGGACACTGAAGCTTTCTTT.

This clone was detected only a few times. V usage is TRBV9 and J usage is TRBJ2-3, with 11 nucleotides matching TRBD2. V shed 4 bases and J 6 bases; nucleotides not matched to a gene: 10. The CDR3 is 16 residues long. From germline, CDR1 is SGDLS and CDR2 YYNGEE. CDR3 nucleotides: TGTGCCAGCAGCACAACTAGCGGGAGCGGGGCCGATACGCAGTATTTT. Protein sequence: CASSTTSGSGADTQYF.